This T cell receptor beta chain was identified during a study of cytomegalovirus exposure and HLA in healthy donors. Study-wide findings and caveats: Reportedly, a later analysis found an Asian-associated ancestry cluster had fewer N-insertions than the roughly 700-donor mean. Later analysis placed DRB1 highest and HLA-C lowest in TCR association rates, which differed by HLA locus.

The CDR3 contains 15 residues. V dropped 5 bases and J dropped 4; count of bases not matched to a gene: 8. CDR1 and CDR2 from the germline V gene are SGHDT and YYEEEE. Regarding this clone: The antigen remains undetermined.

The PCR ran on 60 Vbeta and 13 Jbeta primers. Here immunoSEQ multiplex PCR was the method, and the copy in TCRdb shows in-frame clones only, minus some. Among some 98,000 clones, approximately 9% were seen once, and the ten largest hold 5.1%. The specimen sequenced was PBMCs. V and J are TRBV5-6 and TRBJ2-2, with 7 bases matching TRBD2. The sequence was obtained from a man in his fifties in good health and CMV-seropositive. DNA for the CDR3: TGTGCCAGCAGATCAGCGGGGCTCTCCACCGGGGAGCTGTTTTTT. It translates to CASRSAGLSTGELFF.